This entry lists 32 T cell receptor beta chains sequenced from one sample in a study of neurological immune-mediated disorders. Each CDR3 protein is one row after TCRdb ran MiXCR on the 5' RACE reads. The sample holds 40,000 to 55,000 distinct CDR3 sequences, more than 5% seen once. Sequencing was done on a sample of CD4+ T cells from blood. Every receptor here comes from a woman younger than 30 with multiple sclerosis.

In its sample, this clonotype was seen many times. V gene TRBV7-2 combines with J gene TRBJ1-3; TRBD1 is a possible D gene (6 bases). This CDR3 has 13 residues. Trimming took 4 bases from V and 7 from J, leaving 11 bases between them. Germline lookup yields CDR1 SGHTA and CDR2 FQGNSA. The CDR3 is CASSSQQGNTIYF. CDR3 nucleotide sequence: TGTGCCAGCAGCTCCCAGCAGGGGAACACCATATATTTT.

This clonotype was seen at least ten times. The CDR3 region is CASSLGGGRRSNEKLFF. In nucleotides, the CDR3 is TGTGCCAGCAGCTTAGGCGGGGGGAGGCGGAGTAATGAAAAACTGTTTTTT. This chain joins TRBV7-2 and TRBJ1-4, with TRBD1 as a possible D gene (5 bases). The CDR3 is 17 residues long. The germline V gene encodes CDR1 SGHTA and CDR2 FQGNSA. Trimming removed 1 base at V and 4 bases at J, with 16 bases between.

Many counts were recorded for this clonotype. This chain joins TRBV4-3 and TRBJ2-3; D not resolved. The CDR3 is made up of 13 amino acids. From germline, CDR1 is LGHNA and CDR2 YSLEER. The ends were cut back, 1 base at V and 2 bases at J, with 4 bases in the middle. The CDR3 DNA is TGCGCCAGCAGCCAAGGTTTCACAGATACGCAGTATTTT. Its translation: CASSQGFTDTQYF.

This clonotype was found many times. The genes are TRBV2 and TRBJ2-5; D is possibly TRBD2 (5 bases). In germline, CDR1 is SNHLY, CDR2 FYNNEI. V lost 10 bases and J 4 bases, leaving 16 bases between the germline ends. The CDR3 has 13 amino acids. CDR3 DNA sequence: TGTGCCACCACCGGGATCCAAGGAGAGACCCAGTACTTC. It codes for CATTGIQGETQYF. Full variable domain (rest looked up from reference TRBV2 and TRBJ2-5): EPEVTQTPSHQVTQMGQEVILRCVPISNHLYFYWYRQILGQKVEFLVSFYNNEISEKSEIFDDQFSVERPDGSNFTLKIRSTKLEDSAMYFCATTGIQGETQYFGPGTRLLVL.

The sample holds many counts of this clonotype. J is TRBJ1-1 and V is TRBV12-3 or TRBV12-4, with 8 bases fitting TRBD1. V lost 6 bases and J lost 7; bases outside the gene matches: 1. The CDR3 totals 11 residues. This CDR3 is CASSDRGEAFF. The CDR3 nucleotides read TGTGCCAGCAGCGACAGGGGTGAAGCTTTCTTT.

This clonotype was observed at least ten times. This chain connects TRBV25-1 to TRBJ1-1; D is perhaps TRBD1 (6 bases). The V gene lost 6 bases and the J gene lost 8 bases, with 13 bases spanning the gap. Looked up from germline, CDR1 is MGHDK and CDR2 is SYGVNS. This CDR3 is built from 12 residues. Here the CDR3 reads CASSGGGREAFF. Written as DNA, the CDR3 is TGTGCCAGCAGCGGGGGGGGGCGAGAAGCTTTCTTT.

The chain joins TRBV5-1 to TRBJ2-1, with 15 bases matching TRBD2. Germline-derived CDR1 and CDR2 are SGHRS and YFSETQ. The CDR3 is made up of 19 amino acids. Trimming took 0 bases from V and 7 from J; bases not matched to a gene: 11. This CDR3 reads CASSLGIGLAGGPRNEQFF. DNA of the CDR3: TGCGCCAGCAGCTTGGGGATTGGACTAGCGGGAGGGCCGCGGAATGAGCAGTTCTTC.

The table lists this clonotype with many counts. V gene TRBV7-2 combines with J gene TRBJ1-4, with D possibly matching TRBD1 (6 bases). The germline CDR1 and CDR2 sequences are SGHTA and FQGNSA. Trimming left V 1 base short and J 3 bases short, with 18 bases between. This CDR3 contains 18 residues. As DNA, the CDR3 is TGTGCCAGCAGCTTAGTTACTGTCCGGACAGTGCCTAATGAAAAACTGTTTTTT. Protein: CASSLVTVRTVPNEKLFF.

The gene calls are TRBV2 and TRBJ1-2, with 10 bases lining up with TRBD1. This CDR3 is built from 17 residues. The V gene end was trimmed by 1 base and the J gene end by 3 bases; junction bases not matched to a gene: 8. CDR1 SNHLY and CDR2 FYNNEI come from the germline V gene. The CDR3 nucleotides are TGTGCCAGCAGTGAAGACGGGGACAGGGGTAGTTACTATGGCTACACCTTC. Translating gives CASSEDGDRGSYYGYTF.

The gene calls are TRBV7-9 and TRBJ2-3; 11 positions match TRBD1. Germline-derived CDR1 and CDR2 are SEHNR and FQNEAQ (reference sequence). The J segment lost 2 bases and the V segment lost 5 bases, leaving 6 bases of the junction unmatched. The CDR3 has 16 amino acids. CDR3 DNA: TGTGCCAGCAGCCAAGGGACAGGGGGGTACACAGATACGCAGTATTTT. Translation gives CASSQGTGGYTDTQYF.

This clonotype appeared many times. The V gene is TRBV5-1, the J gene TRBJ2-1; TRBD2 matches at 8 bases. With 4 bases clipped from V and 8 bases from J, the junction kept 8 bases outside the gene matches. CDR3 length: 14 residues. Germline CDR1 reads SGHRS; CDR2 reads YFSETQ. The CDR3 DNA reads TGCGCCAGCAGCCCCCAGCGGGAGAGGTATGAGCAGTTCTTC. This gives the protein CASSPQRERYEQFF.

This clonotype was found many times. The rearrangement uses TRBV11-3 and TRBJ1-1, with a tentative D call TRBD1 (5 bases). The CDR3 contains 14 residues. Germline V gene sequence: CDR1 SGHNT, CDR2 YENEEA. Trimming stripped 3 bases from V and 1 base from J, with 9 bases between. The DNA of the CDR3 is TGTGCCAGCAGCTTGGGGGGAGCGAACACTGAAGCTTTCTTT. Translation gives CASSLGGANTEAFF.

This clonotype has ten or more counts. The chain joins TRBV7-2 to TRBJ2-5; D is unclear. Germline V CDR1 and CDR2: SGHTA, FQGNSA. This CDR3 comprises 15 residues. V was pared by 1 base and J by 6 bases, with 15 bases between. The CDR3 nucleotides are TGTGCCAGCAGCTTAGGAGCAGAACGGATGAAGACCCAGTACTTC. Protein sequence: CASSLGAERMKTQYF.

This clonotype was seen repeatedly, ten times or more. The V call is TRBV7-3, the J call TRBJ1-6; TRBD1 matches 10 bases. This CDR3 contains 13 residues. Unmatched junction bases numbered 3, after V lost 2 bases and J lost 14 bases. Germline V lookup: CDR1 SGHTA, CDR2 FQGTGA. The CDR3 sequence: CASSLGGQGSLHF. The CDR3 coding sequence is TGTGCCAGCAGCTTAGGGGGACAGGGGTCCCTCCACTTT.

The table lists this clonotype with many counts. The rearrangement uses TRBV5-1 and TRBJ2-1; D is ambiguous. This CDR3 spans 14 amino acids. V gave up 1 base and J gave up 6 bases, with 11 bases separating them. Germline V gene sequence: CDR1 SGHRS, CDR2 YFSETQ. The CDR3 bases are TGCGCCAGCAGCTTGCAACACCTAGGCAATGAGCAGTTCTTC. Protein: CASSLQHLGNEQFF.

This clonotype was seen many times. The chain couples TRBV27 to TRBJ2-3; 10 bases align to TRBD2. The CDR3 has 14 amino acids. V was pared by 6 bases and J by 5 bases, with 5 bases of the junction left unmatched. Germline V gives CDR1 MNHEY, CDR2 SMNVEV (reference sequence). CDR3 bases: TGTGCCAGCAGATCTAGCGGGGGTAGAGATACGCAGTATTTT. This gives the protein CASRSSGGRDTQYF.

In this sample, this clonotype turned up many times. The chain recombines TRBV12-3 or TRBV12-4 with TRBJ2-5, with D possibly being TRBD2 (5 bases). The CDR3 sequence is 16 residues long. The V gene lost 4 bases and the J gene lost 4 bases, with 19 bases spanning the gap. CDR3 DNA: TGTGCCAGCAGTTCGAGGACGGGCGGGCTTCCAGAGACCCAGTACTTC. Its translation: CASSSRTGGLPETQYF.

This chain links TRBV20-1 with TRBJ1-6; no definite D call. This CDR3 region has 14 residues. Trimming shortened V by 3 bases and J by 5 bases, and 11 bases separated the two germline ends. Germline assignment: CDR1 DFQATT and CDR2 SNEGSKA (reference sequence). The CDR3 region has the DNA TGCAGTGCTAGGGGCGGCACAAATAATTCACCCCTCCACTTT. It encodes CSARGGTNNSPLHF.

This clonotype was seen ten or more times. The genes are TRBV20-1 and TRBJ1-2; perhaps TRBD1 as D (5 bases). The CDR3 consists of 15 residues. Trimming pared 3 bases from V and 1 base from J, leaving 15 bases between. CDR1 is DFQATT, CDR2 SNEGSKA, per germline (reference sequence). CDR3 amino acids: CSASRRGGGNYGYTF. The CDR3 DNA is TGCAGTGCTAGCCGCCGGGGGGGAGGTAACTATGGCTACACCTTC.

There are many counts of this clonotype. The chain uses TRBV29-1 and TRBJ2-5; TRBD1 agrees at 9 bases. Germline V gene data show CDR1 as SQVTM and CDR2 as ANQGSEA. The CDR3 is 14 amino acids. V shed 8 bases, J shed 5 bases, and the junction held 12 bases outside the gene matches. The CDR3 bases are TGCAGCCTCTCGGGACAGGGACGATGGGAGACCCAGTACTTC. Encoded protein: CSLSGQGRWETQYF.

The chain is built from TRBV12-3 or TRBV12-4 and TRBJ2-5; no clear D gene. The CDR3 has 14 residues. Trimming removed 1 base at V and 5 bases at J, with 11 bases between. The CDR3 bases are TGTGCCAGCAGTTTAGTGGTAGGGCTGGAGACCCAGTACTTC. Residues: CASSLVVGLETQYF.

This clonotype was detected ten times or more. The chain carries TRBV6-2 or TRBV6-3 and TRBJ2-2, with 10 bases aligning to TRBD2. CDR1 is MNHEY and CDR2 is SVGEGT in the germline V gene. The CDR3 extends over 18 amino acids. Trimming removed 6 bases from V and 6 bases from J; junction bases left unmatched: 16. CDR3 DNA sequence: TGTGCCAGCAGACCTCCTATTGAGCGGGAGGGCCCTTCCGGGGAGCTGTTTTTT. Protein sequence: CASRPPIEREGPSGELFF.

This clonotype has ten or more counts. This sequence joins TRBV7-2 and TRBJ2-3; D ambiguous. From germline, CDR1 is SGHTA and CDR2 FQGNSA. V lost 2 bases and J 0 bases, leaving 9 bases between the germline ends. The CDR3 contains 15 residues. The CDR3, as DNA: TGTGCCAGCAGCTTAAATTCCCTTAGCACAGATACGCAGTATTTT. Amino acids: CASSLNSLSTDTQYF.

This clonotype was seen ten or more times. This sequence joins TRBV4-1 and TRBJ2-4; 13 bases are shared with TRBD2. The junction had 9 bases not matched to a gene; V was cut back by 4 bases and J by 0 bases. The CDR3 has 19 amino acids. Germline lookup yields CDR1 MGHRA and CDR2 YSYEKL. This chain's CDR3 is CASSLGLAGTMLAKNIQYF. CDR3 in DNA: TGCGCCAGCAGCCTGGGACTAGCGGGAACCATGCTAGCCAAAAACATTCAGTACTTC.

This clonotype was recorded at least ten times. The chain recombines TRBV25-1 with TRBJ1-2; no reliable D call. This CDR3 is 12 amino acids long. Germline V lookup: CDR1 MGHDK, CDR2 SYGVNS. Trimming took 3 bases from V and 4 from J, leaving 6 bases between them. The CDR3 region is CASSEQSYGYTF. CDR3 sequence (DNA): TGTGCCAGCAGTGAGCAGAGCTATGGCTACACCTTC.

This clonotype was seen ten or more times. The J gene is TRBJ2-3, the V gene TRBV6-5, with 12 bases lining up with TRBD2. CDR1 is MNHEY, CDR2 SVGAGI, per germline. The length of the CDR3 is 18 residues. Trimming at V came to 5 bases and at J to 2 bases, leaving 11 bases not matched to a gene. CDR3 DNA sequence: TGTGCCAGCAGTACGATCATGACTAGCGGGGGCCCCACAGATACGCAGTATTTT. Protein product: CASSTIMTSGGPTDTQYF.

In its sample, this clonotype was seen many times. The chain uses TRBV7-9 and TRBJ1-4; the match to TRBD1 covers 9 bases. The CDR3 spans 14 residues. V was pared by 5 bases and J by 8 bases, with 6 bases of the junction left unmatched. Per germline, CDR1 SEHNR and CDR2 FQNEAQ (reference sequence). The CDR3 nucleotides are TGTGCCAGCAGCGGAGGACAGGGGCGAGAAAAACTGTTTTTT. Translating it yields CASSGGQGREKLFF.

This clonotype was counted at least ten times. This chain connects TRBV18 to TRBJ2-3, with unresolved D. The CDR3 has 13 amino acids. V lost 2 bases, J lost 4 bases, and 7 bases lay in between. CDR1 and CDR2 from the germline V gene are KGHSH and LQKENI. The CDR3 nucleotides read TGTGCCAGCTCACCAGTGGTGCCAGATACGCAGTATTTT. The encoded protein is CASSPVVPDTQYF.

This clonotype was recorded many times. The rearrangement links TRBV27 to TRBJ1-5; D gene ambiguous. V was clipped by 1 base and J by 2 bases, with 3 bases between them. This CDR3 contains 13 residues. Germline CDR1 MNHEY, CDR2 SMNVEV (reference sequence). The DNA of the CDR3 is TGTGCCAGCAGTTTATTCCGCAATCAGCCCCAGCATTTT. It yields the protein CASSLFRNQPQHF.

This clonotype has a count of ten or more. The chain uses TRBV28 and TRBJ2-5, with D perhaps given as TRBD1 or TRBD2 (5 bases each). The germline V gene encodes CDR1 MDHEN and CDR2 SYDVKM. Deletions cut 4 bases from V and 4 bases from J, with 16 bases between. CDR3 length equals 15 residues. In nucleotides, the CDR3 is TGTGCCAGCAGTTCGCAATCAGGGAGTCGAGAGACCCAGTACTTC. Residues: CASSSQSGSRETQYF.

This clonotype was picked up many times. The gene calls are TRBV20-1 and TRBJ2-5; TRBD2 agrees at 7 bases. Trimming took 1 base from V and 7 from J; bases not matched to a gene: 6. Per the germline V gene, CDR1 is DFQATT and CDR2 is SNEGSKA (reference sequence). CDR3 size: 13 residues. In nucleotides, the CDR3 is TGCAGTGCTAGAGTTCCGGGAGGCGGGACCCAGTACTTC. Amino acids: CSARVPGGGTQYF.

This clonotype was recorded many times. The rearrangement joins TRBV7-2 to TRBJ1-2, with D uncertain. This CDR3 is 14 amino acids long. Trimming stripped 6 bases from V and 2 bases from J, with 13 bases between. Germline CDR1 and CDR2: SGHTA and FQGNSA. The CDR3 region has the DNA TGTGCCAGCAGTATGGACGGCAGGAACTATGGCTACACCTTC. Translation: CASSMDGRNYGYTF.